This T cell receptor beta chain appears in the sequencing data of a study of metastatic and nonmetastatic thyroid tumors. Study-level background: Repertoire comparisons spanned blood and tumor or nodule tissue from malignant and benign thyroid patients. Study-wide results and caveats: Versus benign nodules, malignant thyroid tumors reportedly had significantly higher TCR beta diversity, in blood and tumor.

Germline V gene data show CDR1 as MNHNS and CDR2 as SASEGT. V lost 6 bases and J 1 base, leaving 19 bases between the germline ends. The CDR3 has 16 amino acids. This clone was seen more than once but under ten times. Its antigen is undetermined. Here the CDR3 omits its conserved ending phenylalanine or tryptophan, so a read error is the likely source. MiXCR reprocessed the PCR reads for TCRdb. The sample includes 25,000 to 30,000 clones, 20% to 25% seen only once; the top ten take 25% to 30%. All patients were untreated before thyroid surgery. Sequencing was done on a sample of blood. This receptor was taken from a male donor with papillary thyroid cancer or a benign thyroid nodule (not recorded which). Some clones in this sample may be carry-over from other donors' samples. The rearrangement links TRBV6-1 to TRBJ2-7; maybe TRBD1 (5 bases). CDR3 DNA: TGTGCCAGCAGGGCCGCACAGGTTTCCTTATCCTACGAGCAGTACATC. This gives the protein CASRAAQVSLSYEQYI.